The rows below give T cell receptor beta chains drawn from one sample of a study of PD-1 blockade in mismatch repair-deficient tumors. Libraries were prepared by immunoSEQ multiplex PCR; TCRdb keeps only in-frame clonotypes and omits some of them. The repertoire holds about 51,000 clones, with over 70% as singletons. The specimen comprised peripheral blood, sampled roughly 21 weeks after starting pembrolizumab. All receptors come from an adult with mismatch repair-deficient cancer. Each CDR3 is given with its conserved first and last residue. Each record gives: D gene, clone size, J gene, V gene, CDR3 protein, CDR3 DNA. The D gene is left open where the match is weak. Expanded clones get a size class; other rows say once, few or many, or leave the size out.

d_call: -
clone_size: -
j_call: TRBJ2-3
v_call: TRBV29-1
cdr3_aa: CSVEALTRGGTDTQYF
cdr3_nt: TGCAGCGTTGAAGCTCTGACTAGGGGAGGAACAGATACGCAGTATTTT

d_call: TRBD1
clone_size: once
j_call: TRBJ2-5
v_call: TRBV4-1
cdr3_aa: CASSQAPDRGQETQYF
cdr3_nt: TGCGCCAGCAGCCAAGCCCCCGACAGGGGACAAGAGACCCAGTACTTC

d_call: -
clone_size: once
j_call: TRBJ2-2
v_call: TRBV11-2
cdr3_aa: CASSLLGRNTGELFF
cdr3_nt: TGTGCCAGCAGCTTATTAGGCCGGAACACCGGGGAGCTGTTTTTT

d_call: TRBD1
clone_size: -
j_call: TRBJ2-7
v_call: TRBV6-1
cdr3_aa: CASRTRQAGGYEQYF
cdr3_nt: TGTGCCAGCAGAACCCGACAAGCAGGGGGCTACGAGCAGTACTTC

d_call: -
clone_size: many
j_call: TRBJ2-7
v_call: TRBV5-8
cdr3_aa: CASRSRRGAYEQYF
cdr3_nt: TGTGCCAGCAGATCAAGGAGGGGAGCCTACGAGCAGTACTTC

d_call: -
clone_size: -
j_call: TRBJ2-3
v_call: TRBV5-4
cdr3_aa: CASSSDLSTDTQYF
cdr3_nt: TGTGCCAGCAGCTCTGATCTTAGCACAGATACGCAGTATTTT

d_call: TRBD2
clone_size: -
j_call: TRBJ2-3
v_call: TRBV5-1
cdr3_aa: CASESSGRVTDTQYF
cdr3_nt: TGCGCCAGCGAATCTAGCGGGAGGGTCACAGATACGCAGTATTTT

d_call: TRBD1
clone_size: -
j_call: TRBJ2-5
v_call: TRBV11-2
cdr3_aa: CASSNSGQGGKKTQYF
cdr3_nt: TGTGCCAGCAGCAACTCCGGACAGGGGGGAAAAAAGACCCAGTACTTC

d_call: -
clone_size: few
j_call: TRBJ2-7
v_call: TRBV11-1
cdr3_aa: CASSLVALDDEQYF
cdr3_nt: TGTGCCAGCAGCTTAGTAGCGTTGGACGACGAGCAGTACTTC

d_call: TRBD1
clone_size: -
j_call: TRBJ1-1
v_call: TRBV7-9
cdr3_aa: CASSPDRDFAEAFF
cdr3_nt: TGTGCCAGCAGCCCGGACAGGGATTTTGCTGAAGCTTTCTTT

d_call: -
clone_size: -
j_call: TRBJ1-5
v_call: TRBV7-8
cdr3_aa: CASSLGVVSNQPQHF
cdr3_nt: TGTGCCAGCAGCTTAGGGGTAGTTAGCAATCAGCCCCAGCATTTT

d_call: -
clone_size: -
j_call: TRBJ2-3
v_call: TRBV7-3
cdr3_aa: CASSLDYRTDTQYF
cdr3_nt: TGTGCCAGCAGCTTAGACTACCGCACAGATACGCAGTATTTT

d_call: TRBD1
clone_size: -
j_call: TRBJ2-7
v_call: TRBV5-4
cdr3_aa: CASSTQDRGPYEQYF
cdr3_nt: TGTGCCAGCAGCACCCAGGACAGGGGCCCCTACGAGCAGTACTTC

d_call: -
clone_size: once
j_call: TRBJ2-7
v_call: TRBV27
cdr3_aa: CASSPTSVSYEQYF
cdr3_nt: TGTGCCAGCAGCCCGACCTCGGTATCCTACGAGCAGTACTTC

d_call: -
clone_size: -
j_call: TRBJ2-7
v_call: TRBV6-1
cdr3_aa: CASSEAWTERYEQYF
cdr3_nt: TGTGCCAGCAGTGAAGCATGGACAGAGAGGTACGAGCAGTACTTC

d_call: -
clone_size: once
j_call: TRBJ2-1
v_call: TRBV7-6
cdr3_aa: CASSLARQDNEQFF
cdr3_nt: TGTGCCAGCAGCTTAGCTCGTCAGGACAATGAGCAGTTCTTC

d_call: -
clone_size: -
j_call: TRBJ1-2
v_call: TRBV30
cdr3_aa: CAWRSSSNYGYTF
cdr3_nt: TGTGCCTGGAGATCGTCTTCCAACTATGGCTACACCTTC

d_call: TRBD2
clone_size: -
j_call: TRBJ2-1
v_call: TRBV9
cdr3_aa: CASSATGTSSSYNEQFF
cdr3_nt: TGTGCCAGCAGCGCGACCGGGACTAGTAGCTCCTACAATGAGCAGTTCTTC

d_call: TRBD2
clone_size: -
j_call: TRBJ2-3
v_call: TRBV7-3
cdr3_aa: CASSPRGGGPDTQYF
cdr3_nt: TGTGCCAGCAGCCCCCGTGGGGGAGGGCCAGATACGCAGTATTTT

d_call: -
clone_size: -
j_call: TRBJ1-1
v_call: TRBV29-1
cdr3_aa: CSVAQLEAFF
cdr3_nt: TGCAGCGTTGCTCAGCTTGAAGCTTTCTTT

d_call: -
clone_size: -
j_call: TRBJ2-6
v_call: TRBV18
cdr3_aa: CASSPRGGSGANVLTF
cdr3_nt: TGTGCCAGCTCACCTAGGGGTGGGTCTGGGGCCAACGTCCTGACTTTC

d_call: -
clone_size: few
j_call: TRBJ2-7
v_call: TRBV10-3
cdr3_aa: CAIREEVELSYEQYF
cdr3_nt: TGTGCCATCAGGGAAGAGGTGGAACTTTCCTACGAGCAGTACTTC

d_call: -
clone_size: once
j_call: TRBJ1-1
v_call: TRBV7-9
cdr3_aa: CASRGMNTEAFF
cdr3_nt: TGTGCCAGCAGGGGTATGAACACTGAAGCTTTCTTT

d_call: -
clone_size: -
j_call: TRBJ2-2
v_call: TRBV6-6
cdr3_aa: CASSYSDGFAGELFF
cdr3_nt: TGTGCCAGCAGTTACTCTGATGGATTTGCCGGGGAGCTGTTTTTT

d_call: TRBD2
clone_size: -
j_call: TRBJ2-3
v_call: TRBV7-2
cdr3_aa: CASSSRLAGALRADTQYF
cdr3_nt: TGTGCCAGCAGTTCCCGACTAGCGGGAGCCCTTAGGGCAGATACGCAGTATTTT

d_call: TRBD1
clone_size: medium-sized
j_call: TRBJ2-5
v_call: TRBV2
cdr3_aa: CASSQTGHQETQYF
cdr3_nt: TGTGCCAGCAGCCAGACAGGGCACCAAGAGACCCAGTACTTC

d_call: TRBD2
clone_size: -
j_call: TRBJ2-3
v_call: TRBV7-9
cdr3_aa: CASSLSGEADTQYF
cdr3_nt: TGTGCCAGCAGCTTGAGCGGGGAGGCGGATACGCAGTATTTT

d_call: TRBD1
clone_size: once
j_call: TRBJ1-2
v_call: TRBV5-6
cdr3_aa: CASSLKTGLFTYGYTF
cdr3_nt: TGTGCCAGCAGCCTCAAGACAGGGCTTTTTACATATGGCTACACCTTC

d_call: -
clone_size: -
j_call: TRBJ1-2
v_call: TRBV6-5
cdr3_aa: CASKKAWANYGYTF
cdr3_nt: TGTGCCAGCAAAAAGGCGTGGGCCAACTATGGCTACACCTTC

d_call: -
clone_size: -
j_call: TRBJ2-1
v_call: TRBV12-5
cdr3_aa: CASGYSSSYNEQFF
cdr3_nt: TGTGCTAGTGGTTATTCGAGCTCCTACAATGAGCAGTTCTTC

d_call: -
clone_size: once
j_call: TRBJ2-3
v_call: TRBV5-1
cdr3_aa: CASSLVGGLDTQYF
cdr3_nt: TGCGCCAGCAGCTTGGTAGGAGGGCTAGATACGCAGTATTTT

d_call: -
clone_size: -
j_call: TRBJ1-1
v_call: TRBV11-2
cdr3_aa: CASSLPVMNTEAFF
cdr3_nt: TGTGCCAGCAGCTTACCAGTAATGAACACTGAAGCTTTCTTT

d_call: -
clone_size: -
j_call: TRBJ1-1
v_call: TRBV11-3
cdr3_aa: CASSLIGTTEAFF
cdr3_nt: TGTGCCAGCAGCTTAATAGGGACGACTGAAGCTTTCTTT

d_call: -
clone_size: -
j_call: TRBJ1-5
v_call: TRBV27
cdr3_aa: CATRLGSVGNQPQHF
cdr3_nt: TGTGCCACCCGGCTAGGGTCTGTGGGCAATCAGCCCCAGCATTTT

d_call: -
clone_size: few
j_call: TRBJ2-1
v_call: TRBV10-3
cdr3_aa: CAIRGTYNEQFF
cdr3_nt: TGTGCCATCAGGGGGACATACAATGAGCAGTTCTTC

d_call: -
clone_size: -
j_call: TRBJ2-5
v_call: TRBV30
cdr3_aa: CAWSQYVQPGSYF
cdr3_nt: TGTGCCTGGAGTCAATACGTACAACCAGGGTCCTACTTC

d_call: -
clone_size: -
j_call: TRBJ1-4
v_call: TRBV28
cdr3_aa: CASSLWSPRPTNEKLFF
cdr3_nt: TGTGCCAGCAGTTTATGGTCCCCGAGACCCACGAATGAAAAACTGTTTTTT

d_call: TRBD2
clone_size: -
j_call: TRBJ2-2
v_call: TRBV5-4
cdr3_aa: CASSDGLAGVNSGELFF
cdr3_nt: TGTGCCAGCAGCGATGGACTAGCGGGGGTCAATTCCGGGGAGCTGTTTTTT

d_call: -
clone_size: -
j_call: TRBJ2-5
v_call: TRBV11-2
cdr3_aa: CASSPWGYQETQYF
cdr3_nt: TGTGCCAGCAGCCCCTGGGGATACCAAGAGACCCAGTACTTC

d_call: TRBD2
clone_size: -
j_call: TRBJ2-3
v_call: TRBV5-4
cdr3_aa: CASSPGLAGDTQYF
cdr3_nt: TGTGCCAGCAGCCCTGGACTAGCGGGAGATACGCAGTATTTT

d_call: -
clone_size: once
j_call: TRBJ2-1
v_call: TRBV7-9
cdr3_aa: CASTPRGAPTYNEQFF
cdr3_nt: TGTGCCAGCACCCCCCGGGGCGCGCCAACCTACAATGAGCAGTTCTTC

d_call: -
clone_size: -
j_call: TRBJ1-2
v_call: TRBV10-3
cdr3_aa: CAISDLDGYTF
cdr3_nt: TGTGCCATCAGTGACTTAGATGGCTACACCTTC

d_call: TRBD2
clone_size: -
j_call: TRBJ2-2
v_call: TRBV9
cdr3_aa: CASSVSSGSGELFF
cdr3_nt: TGTGCCAGCAGCGTTTCTAGCGGGAGCGGGGAGCTGTTTTTT

d_call: -
clone_size: -
j_call: TRBJ2-2
v_call: TRBV7-3
cdr3_aa: CASSLLVGDLPGELFF
cdr3_nt: TGTGCCAGCAGCTTATTAGTGGGAGACCTCCCCGGGGAGCTGTTTTTT

d_call: -
clone_size: -
j_call: TRBJ2-4
v_call: TRBV5-4
cdr3_aa: CASTEGDIQYF
cdr3_nt: TGTGCCAGCACCGAGGGGGACATTCAGTACTTC